The source of this TCR beta chain is a study of cytomegalovirus exposure and HLA in healthy donors. CDR1 is LNHDA, CDR2 SQIVND, per germline (reference sequence). Deletions cut 5 bases from V and 4 bases from J, with 9 bases between. The CDR3 is made up of 13 amino acids. This clone was found a few times. In the PCR, 60 Vbeta and 13 Jbeta primers were used. Here immunoSEQ multiplex PCR was the method, and the copy in TCRdb shows in-frame clones only, minus some. Of around 130,000 clones in the sample, about four fifths were seen once. The rearrangement joins TRBV19 to TRBJ2-1, with D possibly being TRBD2 (6 bases). The sequenced sample was PBMCs. The sequence was obtained from a woman aged 40 to 55 in good health and CMV-seronegative. Here the CDR3 DNA reads TGTGCCAGTAGTCCGACTAGTTACAATGAGCAGTTCTTC. Translated, it gives CASSPTSYNEQFF.